This T cell receptor (beta chain) is from a study of CD8 T cells in ankylosing spondylitis (TCRdb year 2017). As for the study more broadly: To find TCR variants linked to disease, the study profiled T cell receptor beta repertoires in ankylosing spondylitis patients and healthy donors. The whole study cohort included some 100 healthy donors and some 27 ankylosing spondylitis patients. Peripheral blood samples were taken, and synovial fluid was additionally collected from ankylosing spondylitis patients.

The CDR3 covers 13 residues, taking in both the cysteine and the phenylalanine. The read is trimmed to its CDR3 DNA, 39 bases read in frame from base 1. Compared with germline, V lacks 7 bases and J lacks 1 base; bases without a gene match: 3. CDR1 SQVTM and CDR2 ANQGSEA were looked up in the germline V gene. Regarding this clonotype: Its antigen specificity is not known. No base-level quality is on record; no much larger clone is a single base apart.

The listed sequencing device is Illumina MiSeq. TCR beta libraries were prepared by quantitative 5'-RACE with molecular barcodes. The paper's processing steps were these. To identify disease-linked TCR variants, a new computational method was used, one built on a probabilistic model of VDJ rearrangement. Starting from the raw public reads, TCRdb applied fastp trimming at Q25, assembled clones with MiXCR and retained in-frame beta chains. One record per CDR3 amino acid sequence lists the most common genes and DNA. TCRdb's processing, not the authors' own work, is the source of the V and J calls. This sample has roughly 35,000 distinct CDR3 sequences in its table, and 16% of those were observed once. The biggest ten clones account for approximately 43% of the sample. Points the paper makes about the study in general: Some motif variants had previously been reported in the synovial fluid and blood of reactive arthritis patients, which suggests shared mechanisms of disease initiation. The disease-linked clones had a CD8+ phenotype and were found at relatively low frequencies in peripheral blood. Blood from ankylosing spondylitis patients appeared to be characterized by a TCR beta motif composed of under 10 highly homologous amino acid variants. Significant enrichment of the disease-linked clones was reported in matched synovial fluid samples from ankylosing spondylitis patients.

The material sequenced was blood. The sequence was collected from a male donor with ankylosing spondylitis or in good health (not recorded which). The chain employs TRBV29-1 and TRBJ2-3, with 9 junctional bases fitting TRBD1. The CDR3 region: CSARQGGTDTQYF. The DNA reads as follows: TGCAGCGCCCGACAGGGGGGCACAGATACGCAGTATTTT.